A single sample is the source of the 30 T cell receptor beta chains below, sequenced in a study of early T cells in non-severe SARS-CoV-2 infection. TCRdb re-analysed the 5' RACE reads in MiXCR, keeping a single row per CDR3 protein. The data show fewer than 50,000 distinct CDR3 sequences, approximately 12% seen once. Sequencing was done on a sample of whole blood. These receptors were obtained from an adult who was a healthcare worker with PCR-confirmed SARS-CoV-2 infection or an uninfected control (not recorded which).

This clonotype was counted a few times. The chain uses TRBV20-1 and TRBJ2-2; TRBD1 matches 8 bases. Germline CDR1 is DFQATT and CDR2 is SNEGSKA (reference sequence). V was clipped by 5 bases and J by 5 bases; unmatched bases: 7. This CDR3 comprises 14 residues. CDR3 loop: CSALDRVETGELFF. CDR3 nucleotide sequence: TGCAGTGCTTTGGACAGGGTCGAAACCGGGGAGCTGTTTTTT.

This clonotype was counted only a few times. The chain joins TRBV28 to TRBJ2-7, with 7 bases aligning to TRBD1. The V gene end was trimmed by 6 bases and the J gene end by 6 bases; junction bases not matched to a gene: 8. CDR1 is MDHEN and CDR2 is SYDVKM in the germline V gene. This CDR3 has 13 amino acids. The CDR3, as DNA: TGTGCCAGCAGAGAAGGGGGCACGGCCGAGCAGTACTTC. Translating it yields CASREGGTAEQYF.

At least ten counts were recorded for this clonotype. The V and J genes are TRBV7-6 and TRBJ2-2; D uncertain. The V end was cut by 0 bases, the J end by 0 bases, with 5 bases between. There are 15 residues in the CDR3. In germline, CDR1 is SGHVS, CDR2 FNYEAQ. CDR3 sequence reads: CASSLAVSNTGELFF. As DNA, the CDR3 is TGTGCCAGCAGCTTAGCCGTGTCGAACACCGGGGAGCTGTTTTTT.

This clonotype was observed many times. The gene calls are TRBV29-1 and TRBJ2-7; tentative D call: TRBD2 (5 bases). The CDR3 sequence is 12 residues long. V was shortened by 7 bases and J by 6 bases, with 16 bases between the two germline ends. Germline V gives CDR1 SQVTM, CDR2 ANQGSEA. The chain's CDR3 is CSAGTLAREQYF. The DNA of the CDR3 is TGCAGCGCCGGCACGCTAGCTCGCGAGCAGTACTTC.

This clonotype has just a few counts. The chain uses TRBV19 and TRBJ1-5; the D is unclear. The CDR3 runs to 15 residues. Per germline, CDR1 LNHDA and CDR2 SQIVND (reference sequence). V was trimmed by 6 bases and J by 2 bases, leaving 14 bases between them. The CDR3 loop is CASRTGWGGNQPQHF. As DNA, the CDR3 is TGTGCCAGTAGAACCGGATGGGGAGGCAATCAGCCCCAGCATTTT.

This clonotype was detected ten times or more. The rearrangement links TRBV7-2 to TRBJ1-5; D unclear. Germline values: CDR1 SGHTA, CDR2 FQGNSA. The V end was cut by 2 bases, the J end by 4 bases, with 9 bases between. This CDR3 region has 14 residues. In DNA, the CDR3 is TGTGCCAGCAGCTTAACCCACAAGAATCAGCCCCAGCATTTT. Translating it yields CASSLTHKNQPQHF.

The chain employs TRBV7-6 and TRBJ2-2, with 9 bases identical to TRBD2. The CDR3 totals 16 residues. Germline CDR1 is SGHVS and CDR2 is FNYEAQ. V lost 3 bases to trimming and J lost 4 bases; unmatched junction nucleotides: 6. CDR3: CASSLVAGAPTGELFF. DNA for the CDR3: TGTGCCAGCAGCTTGGTAGCGGGGGCCCCCACCGGGGAGCTGTTTTTT. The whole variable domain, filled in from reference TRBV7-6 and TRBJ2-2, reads GAGVSQSPRYKVTKRGQDVALRCDPISGHVSLYWYRQALGQGPEFLTYFNYEAQQDKSGLPNDRFSAERPEGSISTLTIQRTEQRDSAMYRCASSLVAGAPTGELFFGEGSRLTVL.

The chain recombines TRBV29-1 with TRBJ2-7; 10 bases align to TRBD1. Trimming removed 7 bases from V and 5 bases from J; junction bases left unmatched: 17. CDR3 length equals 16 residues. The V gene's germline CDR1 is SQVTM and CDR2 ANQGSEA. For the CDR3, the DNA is TGCAGCGCCCAAGCGCCTCATAGGGACAGGGGCGACGAGCAGTACTTC. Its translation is CSAQAPHRDRGDEQYF.

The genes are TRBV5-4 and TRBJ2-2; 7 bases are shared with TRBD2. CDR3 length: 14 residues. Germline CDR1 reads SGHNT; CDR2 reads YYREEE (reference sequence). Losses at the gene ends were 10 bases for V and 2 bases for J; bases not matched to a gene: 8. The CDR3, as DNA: TGTGCCGGGCACCTAGCGGATAACACCGGGGAGCTGTTTTTT. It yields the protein CAGHLADNTGELFF.

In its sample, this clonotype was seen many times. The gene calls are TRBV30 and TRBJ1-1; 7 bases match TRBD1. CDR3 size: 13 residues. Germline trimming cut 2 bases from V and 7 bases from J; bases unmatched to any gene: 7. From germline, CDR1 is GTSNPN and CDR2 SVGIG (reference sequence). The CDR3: CAWSLSRDSEAFF. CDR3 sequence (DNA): TGTGCCTGGAGTTTATCCCGGGACAGTGAAGCTTTCTTT.

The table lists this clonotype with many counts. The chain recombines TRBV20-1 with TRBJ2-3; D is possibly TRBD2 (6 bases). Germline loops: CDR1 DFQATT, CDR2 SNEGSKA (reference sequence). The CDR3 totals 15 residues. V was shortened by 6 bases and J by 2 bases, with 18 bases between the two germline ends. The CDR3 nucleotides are TGCAGTGCGCCGCGGGGCGGTGGGGACACAGATACGCAGTATTTT. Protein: CSAPRGGGDTDTQYF.

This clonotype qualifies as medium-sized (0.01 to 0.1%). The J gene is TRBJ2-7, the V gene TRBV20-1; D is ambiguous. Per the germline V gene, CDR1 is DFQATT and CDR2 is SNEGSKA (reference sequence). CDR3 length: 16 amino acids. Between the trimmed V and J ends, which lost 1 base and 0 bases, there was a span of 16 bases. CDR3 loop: CSARGRPRRSSYEQYF. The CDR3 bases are TGCAGTGCTAGAGGACGCCCGCGTAGAAGCTCCTACGAGCAGTACTTC.

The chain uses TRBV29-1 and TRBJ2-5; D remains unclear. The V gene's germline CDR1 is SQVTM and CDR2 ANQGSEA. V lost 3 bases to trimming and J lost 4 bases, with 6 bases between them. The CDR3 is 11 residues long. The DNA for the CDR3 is TGCAGCGTTGATTCCGGAGAGACCCAGTACTTC. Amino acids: CSVDSGETQYF.

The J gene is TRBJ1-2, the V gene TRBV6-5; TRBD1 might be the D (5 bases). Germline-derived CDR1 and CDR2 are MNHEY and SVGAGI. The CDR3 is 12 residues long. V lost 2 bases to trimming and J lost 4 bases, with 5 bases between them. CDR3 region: CASSYGGYGYTF. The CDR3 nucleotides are TGTGCCAGCAGTTACGGGGGCTATGGCTACACCTTC.

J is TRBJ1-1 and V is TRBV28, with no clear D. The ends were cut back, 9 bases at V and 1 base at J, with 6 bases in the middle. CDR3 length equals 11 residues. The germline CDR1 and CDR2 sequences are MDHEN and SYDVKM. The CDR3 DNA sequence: TGTGCCAGTGTGGCGAACACTGAAGCTTTCTTT. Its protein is CASVANTEAFF.

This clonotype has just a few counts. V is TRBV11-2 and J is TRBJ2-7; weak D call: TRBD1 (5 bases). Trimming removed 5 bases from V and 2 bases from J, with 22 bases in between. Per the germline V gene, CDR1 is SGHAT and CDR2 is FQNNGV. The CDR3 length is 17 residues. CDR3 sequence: CASSDPLGQVSAYEQYF. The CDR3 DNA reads TGTGCCAGCAGCGACCCCCTGGGGCAGGTCTCTGCCTACGAGCAGTACTTC.

The CDR3 DNA sequence: TGCGCCAGCCGCCCTCAGGGACGGAACACTGAAGCTTTCTTT. Residues: CASRPQGRNTEAFF. The rearrangement joins TRBV5-1 to TRBJ1-1; perhaps TRBD1 as D (5 bases). The CDR3 contains 14 residues. Germline lookup yields CDR1 SGHRS and CDR2 YFSETQ. V lost 7 bases to trimming and J lost 1 base, with 14 bases between them.

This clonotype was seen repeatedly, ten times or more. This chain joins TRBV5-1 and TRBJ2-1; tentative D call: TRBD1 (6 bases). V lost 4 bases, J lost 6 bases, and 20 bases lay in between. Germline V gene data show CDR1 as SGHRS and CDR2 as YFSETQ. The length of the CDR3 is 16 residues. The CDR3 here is CASSPRQVGSANEQFF. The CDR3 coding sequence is TGCGCCAGCAGCCCCAGACAGGTTGGATCTGCCAATGAGCAGTTCTTC.

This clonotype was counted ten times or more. The CDR3 loop reads CASSQDSILAGFTEQYF. As DNA, the CDR3 is TGCGCCAGCAGCCAAGATTCTATACTAGCGGGATTCACCGAGCAGTACTTC. The chain has TRBV4-1 and TRBJ2-7, with 10 nucleotides matching TRBD2. The CDR3 runs 17 residues. The germline gives CDR1 MGHRA, CDR2 YSYEKL. The ends lost 0 bases at V and 6 bases at J; junction bases unmatched: 11.

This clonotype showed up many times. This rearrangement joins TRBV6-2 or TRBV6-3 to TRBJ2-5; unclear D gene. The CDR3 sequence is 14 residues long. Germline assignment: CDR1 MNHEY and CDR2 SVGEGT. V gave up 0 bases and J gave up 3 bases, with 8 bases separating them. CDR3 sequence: CASSYSLTEETQYF. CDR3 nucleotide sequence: TGTGCCAGCAGTTACTCTTTAACTGAAGAGACCCAGTACTTC.

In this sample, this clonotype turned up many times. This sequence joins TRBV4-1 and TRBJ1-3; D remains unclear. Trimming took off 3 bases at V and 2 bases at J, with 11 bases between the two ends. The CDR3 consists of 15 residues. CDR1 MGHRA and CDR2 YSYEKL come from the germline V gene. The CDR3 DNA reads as TGCGCCAGCAGCCAGGAAGATAGGACTGGAAACACCATATATTTT. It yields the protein CASSQEDRTGNTIYF.

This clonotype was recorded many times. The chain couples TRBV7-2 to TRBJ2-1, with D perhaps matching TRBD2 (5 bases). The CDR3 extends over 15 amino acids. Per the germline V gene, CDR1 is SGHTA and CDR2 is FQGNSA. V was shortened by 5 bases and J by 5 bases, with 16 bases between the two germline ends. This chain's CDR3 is CASSPPLRTDNEQFF. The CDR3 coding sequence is TGTGCCAGCAGCCCCCCCCTCAGGACTGACAATGAGCAGTTCTTC.

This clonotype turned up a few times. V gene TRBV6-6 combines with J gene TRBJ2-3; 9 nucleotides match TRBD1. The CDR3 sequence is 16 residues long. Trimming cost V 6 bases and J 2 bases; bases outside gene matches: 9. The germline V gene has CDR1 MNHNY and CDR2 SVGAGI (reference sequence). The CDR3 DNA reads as TGTGCCAGCAGAACCGGACAGGGGAAAACCACAGATACGCAGTATTTT. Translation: CASRTGQGKTTDTQYF.

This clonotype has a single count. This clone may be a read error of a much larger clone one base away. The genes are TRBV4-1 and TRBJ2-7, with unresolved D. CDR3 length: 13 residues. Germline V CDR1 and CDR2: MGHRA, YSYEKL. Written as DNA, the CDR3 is TGCGCCTGCAGCCAAGATCGGACCTACGAGCAGTACTTC. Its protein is CACSQDRTYEQYF.

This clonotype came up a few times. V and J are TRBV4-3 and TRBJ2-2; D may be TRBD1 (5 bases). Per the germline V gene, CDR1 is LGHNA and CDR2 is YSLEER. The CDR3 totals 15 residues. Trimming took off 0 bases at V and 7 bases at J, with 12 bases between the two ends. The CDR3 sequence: CASSQEAQGNGELFF. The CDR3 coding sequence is TGCGCCAGCAGCCAAGAAGCCCAGGGCAACGGGGAGCTGTTTTTT.

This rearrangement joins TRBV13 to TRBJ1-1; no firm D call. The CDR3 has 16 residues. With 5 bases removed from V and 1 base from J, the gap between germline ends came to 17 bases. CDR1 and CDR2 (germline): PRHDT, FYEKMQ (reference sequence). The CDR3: CASSPVVRGWNTEAFF. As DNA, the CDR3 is TGTGCCAGCAGCCCGGTTGTGCGAGGCTGGAACACTGAAGCTTTCTTT.

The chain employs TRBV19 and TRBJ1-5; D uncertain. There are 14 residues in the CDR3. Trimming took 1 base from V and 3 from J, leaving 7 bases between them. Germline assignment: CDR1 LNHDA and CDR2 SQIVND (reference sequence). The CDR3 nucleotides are TGTGCCAGTAGTATAGGTGGACCCAATCAGCCCCAGCATTTT. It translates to CASSIGGPNQPQHF. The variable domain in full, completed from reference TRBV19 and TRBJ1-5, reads DGGITQSPKYLFRKEGQNVTLSCEQNLNHDAMYWYRQDPGQGLRLIYYSQIVNDFQKGDIAEGYSVSREKKESFPLTVTSAQKNPTAFYLCASSIGGPNQPQHFGDGTRLSIL.

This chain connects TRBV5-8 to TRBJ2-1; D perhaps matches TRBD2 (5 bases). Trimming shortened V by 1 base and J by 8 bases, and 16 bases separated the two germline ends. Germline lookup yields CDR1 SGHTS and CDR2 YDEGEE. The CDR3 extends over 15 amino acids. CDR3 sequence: CASSLTPQEEDEQFF. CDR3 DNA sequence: TGTGCCAGCAGCTTGACTCCCCAGGAGGAAGATGAGCAGTTCTTC.

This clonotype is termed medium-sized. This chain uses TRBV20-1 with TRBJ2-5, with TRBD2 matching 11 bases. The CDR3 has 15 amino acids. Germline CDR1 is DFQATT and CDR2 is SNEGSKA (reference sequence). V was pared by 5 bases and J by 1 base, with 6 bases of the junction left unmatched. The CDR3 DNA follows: TGCAGTGCTGGTACTAGCGGGAGTTTCCAAGAGACCCAGTACTTC. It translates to CSAGTSGSFQETQYF.

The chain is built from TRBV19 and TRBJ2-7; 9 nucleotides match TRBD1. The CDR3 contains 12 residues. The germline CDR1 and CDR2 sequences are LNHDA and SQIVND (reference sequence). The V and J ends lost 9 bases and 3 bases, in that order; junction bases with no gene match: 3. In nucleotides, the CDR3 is TGTGCCAGCGGGACAGGGAACTACGAGCAGTACTTC. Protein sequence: CASGTGNYEQYF.